These T cell receptor beta chains were read from a single sample in a study of beta chain features in type 1 diabetes. The data were produced by immunoSEQ multiplex PCR, yet TCRdb's version contains in-frame clones alone and is incomplete. The sample has roughly 300,000 clones, around an eighth seen once. Sequences were obtained from naive CD4+ T cells from blood. The receptors come from a man aged 30-40 years with type 1 diabetes. CDR3s include the opening cysteine and the closing phenylalanine or tryptophan. The D gene is left open where the match is weak. Rows give clone size only sometimes, using once, few, many, or a class for an expanded clone.

v_gene,d_gene,len,j_gene,abundance,CDR3aa,CDR3nt
TRBV28,TRBD1,16,TRBJ2-1,.,CASSGFDRGSYNEQFF,TGTGCCAGCAGTGGGTTCGACAGGGGCTCCTACAATGAGCAGTTCTTC
TRBV29-1,TRBD1,16,TRBJ1-4,.,CSVSGTARSPREKLFF,TGCAGCGTTTCCGGGACAGCAAGATCGCCGCGAGAAAAACTGTTTTTT
TRBV6-6,.,14,TRBJ1-5,few,CASSYAGPNQPQHF,TGTGCCAGCAGTTATGCGGGGCCCAATCAGCCCCAGCATTTT
TRBV28,TRBD1,13,TRBJ2-7,.,CAIKGTAVYEQYF,TGTGCCATCAAAGGGACAGCCGTCTACGAGCAGTACTTC
TRBV5-6,TRBD2,16,TRBJ2-1,few,CASSLLGTSGSVEQFF,TGTGCCAGCAGCTTACTCGGGACTAGCGGGAGTGTTGAGCAGTTCTTC
TRBV5-1,TRBD1,16,TRBJ2-5,.,CASSLSGDRGSETQYF,TGCGCCAGCAGCTTGTCTGGGGACAGGGGTTCGGAGACCCAGTACTTC
TRBV7-9,.,13,TRBJ2-5,few,CASSLTVQETQYF,TGTGCCAGCAGCTTGACTGTTCAAGAGACCCAGTACTTC
TRBV7-2,.,13,TRBJ1-5,few,CASSLAVGRTQHF,TGTGCCAGCAGCTTAGCGGTGGGCCGGACCCAGCATTTT
TRBV5-1,.,14,TRBJ2-1,few,CASSLTRKEDEQFF,TGCGCCAGCAGCTTAACAAGGAAGGAGGATGAGCAGTTCTTC
TRBV28,.,17,TRBJ2-4,few,CASSPGGQRLAKNIQYF,TGTGCCAGCAGTCCAGGGGGGCAGAGGCTAGCCAAAAACATTCAGTACTTC
TRBV29-1,TRBD2,16,TRBJ2-5,few,CSAAQTSGGPGETQYF,TGCAGCGCGGCCCAGACTAGCGGGGGCCCCGGGGAGACCCAGTACTTC
TRBV30,.,14,TRBJ1-3,.,CAWRPGLSGNTIYF,TGTGCCTGGAGGCCGGGACTCTCTGGAAACACCATATATTTT
TRBV7-2,TRBD2,15,TRBJ2-7,few,CASSLASGRGYEQYF,TGTGCCAGCAGCTTAGCTAGCGGGAGAGGGTACGAGCAGTACTTC
TRBV7-2,TRBD2,16,TRBJ2-1,few,CASSLRAGGSYNEQFF,TGTGCCAGCAGCTTAAGGGCGGGAGGTTCCTACAATGAGCAGTTCTTC
TRBV4-2,.,18,TRBJ1-4,.,CASSIGRYPETTNEKLFF,TGTGCCAGCAGTATTGGCAGGTACCCCGAGACAACTAATGAAAAACTGTTTTTT
TRBV5-1,TRBD2,15,TRBJ2-3,few,CASIRGSGSTDTQYF,TGCGCCAGCATCCGAGGTAGCGGGAGTACAGATACGCAGTATTTT
TRBV30,.,12,TRBJ2-7,.,CAWSVHSAEQYF,TGTGCCTGGAGTGTGCACTCCGCGGAGCAGTACTTC